This T cell receptor (beta chain) was obtained from a study of Ad26.COV2.S vaccination and SARS-CoV-2 variants. Across the whole study: Dosing was one shot or two shots 56 days apart.

The protocol was immunoSEQ multiplex PCR, while the TCRdb copy is restricted to in-frame clones and leaves out a portion. This table holds some 290,000 clones, around four fifths found once. Trimming shortened V by 2 bases and J by 6 bases, and 19 bases separated the two germline ends. CDR3 length equals 16 residues. Germline CDR1 reads LGHNA; CDR2 reads YNFKEQ. Stated treatment: 15 to 20 received Ad26.COV2.S at low or high dose, single or two shots; several received placebo; per-sample allocation not given. The study sampled participants on day 63 after the first vaccine or placebo injection. An Ad26 vector expressing Wuhan-strain SARS-CoV-2 spike constituted the vaccine.

The sequence came from a person aged 18 to 59 who received the Ad26.COV2.S COVID-19 vaccine or a placebo. The rearrangement links TRBV4-2 to TRBJ1-2; D gene unclear. Sequencing was performed on peripheral blood, taken in a trial of Ad26.COV2.S vaccine versus placebo. This CDR3 reads CASSQSGRPPPDGYTF. The CDR3 coding sequence is TGTGCCAGCAGCCAATCGGGCCGGCCCCCCCCGGATGGCTACACCTTC.